This T cell receptor (beta chain) was obtained from a study of control samples from healthy donors and cancer patients. The data were produced by immunoSEQ multiplex PCR, yet TCRdb's version contains in-frame clones alone and is incomplete. The sample lists some 250,000 clones, around 80% occurring once. This clone was observed a handful of times. The sequence was collected from a woman aged 55-69 years with lung cancer. Input material: PBMCs.

The CDR3 spells CASSSGLGELFF. In nucleotides, the CDR3 is TGTGCCAGCAGTTCGGGACTCGGGGAGCTGTTTTTT. The chain combines TRBV11-3 with TRBJ2-2; D is possibly TRBD2 (6 bases). Trimming took 6 bases from V and 7 from J, leaving 9 bases between them. The CDR3 length is 12 residues. Per germline, CDR1 SGHNT and CDR2 YENEEA.